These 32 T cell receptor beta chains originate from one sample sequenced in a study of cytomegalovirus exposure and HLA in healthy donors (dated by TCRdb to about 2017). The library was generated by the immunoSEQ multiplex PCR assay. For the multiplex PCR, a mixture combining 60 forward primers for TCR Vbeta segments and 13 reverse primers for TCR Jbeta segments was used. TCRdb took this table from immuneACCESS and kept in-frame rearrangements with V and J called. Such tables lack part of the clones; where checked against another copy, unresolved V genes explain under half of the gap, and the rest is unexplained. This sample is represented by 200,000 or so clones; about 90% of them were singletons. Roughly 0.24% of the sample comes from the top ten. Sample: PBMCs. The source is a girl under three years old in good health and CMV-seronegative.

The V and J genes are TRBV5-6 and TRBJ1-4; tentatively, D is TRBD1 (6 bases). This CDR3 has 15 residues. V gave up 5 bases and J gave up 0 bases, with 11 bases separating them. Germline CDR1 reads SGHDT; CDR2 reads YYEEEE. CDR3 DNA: TGTGCCAGCAGTCTTGGACAGACAACTAATGAAAAACTGTTTTTT. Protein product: CASSLGQTTNEKLFF.

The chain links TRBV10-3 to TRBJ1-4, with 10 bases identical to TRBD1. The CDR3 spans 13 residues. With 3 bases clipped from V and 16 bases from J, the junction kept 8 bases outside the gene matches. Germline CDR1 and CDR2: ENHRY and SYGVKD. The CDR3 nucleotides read TGTGCCATCAGTGAAGGACAGGGGGAAACTCGGTTTTTT. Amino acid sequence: CAISEGQGETRFF.

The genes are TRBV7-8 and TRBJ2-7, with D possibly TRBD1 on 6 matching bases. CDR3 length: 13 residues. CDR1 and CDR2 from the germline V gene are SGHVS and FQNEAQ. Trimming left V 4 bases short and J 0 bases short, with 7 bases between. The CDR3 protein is CASSWDISYEQYF. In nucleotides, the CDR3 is TGTGCCAGCAGCTGGGACATCTCCTACGAGCAGTACTTC.

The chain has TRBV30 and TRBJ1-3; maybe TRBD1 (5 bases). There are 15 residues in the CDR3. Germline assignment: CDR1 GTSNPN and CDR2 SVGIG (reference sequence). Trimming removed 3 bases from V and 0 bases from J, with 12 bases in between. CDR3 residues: CAWRGLGGSGNTIYF. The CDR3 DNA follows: TGTGCCTGGAGAGGGTTGGGGGGCTCTGGAAACACCATATATTTT.

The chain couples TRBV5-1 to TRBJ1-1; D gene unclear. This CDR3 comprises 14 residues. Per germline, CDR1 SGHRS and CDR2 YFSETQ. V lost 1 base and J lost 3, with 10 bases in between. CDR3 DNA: TGCGCCAGCAGCTTGTTCTTCGGAGACACTGAAGCTTTCTTT. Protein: CASSLFFGDTEAFF. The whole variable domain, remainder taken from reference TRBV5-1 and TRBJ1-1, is KAGVTQTPRYLIKTRGQQVTLSCSPISGHRSVSWYQQTPGQGLQFLFEYFSETQRNKGNFPGRFSGRQFSNSRSEMNVSTLELGDSALYLCASSLFFGDTEAFFGQGTRLTVV.

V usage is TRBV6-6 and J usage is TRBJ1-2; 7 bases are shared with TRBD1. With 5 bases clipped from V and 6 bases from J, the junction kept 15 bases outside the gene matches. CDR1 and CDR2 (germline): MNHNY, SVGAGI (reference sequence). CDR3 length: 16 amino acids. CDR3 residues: CASSLPPTGYGNGYTF. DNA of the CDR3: TGTGCCAGCAGTCTACCCCCGACAGGGTACGGAAATGGCTACACCTTC.

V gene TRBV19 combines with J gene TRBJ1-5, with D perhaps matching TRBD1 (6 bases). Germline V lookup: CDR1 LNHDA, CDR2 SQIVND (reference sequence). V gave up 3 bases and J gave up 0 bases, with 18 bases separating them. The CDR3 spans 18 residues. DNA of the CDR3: TGTGCCAGTAGTATCCCGACAGGCTCAGGATTTAGCAATCAGCCCCAGCATTTT. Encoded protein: CASSIPTGSGFSNQPQHF. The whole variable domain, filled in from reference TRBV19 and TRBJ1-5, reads DGGITQSPKYLFRKEGQNVTLSCEQNLNHDAMYWYRQDPGQGLRLIYYSQIVNDFQKGDIAEGYSVSREKKESFPLTVTSAQKNPTAFYLCASSIPTGSGFSNQPQHFGDGTRLSIL.

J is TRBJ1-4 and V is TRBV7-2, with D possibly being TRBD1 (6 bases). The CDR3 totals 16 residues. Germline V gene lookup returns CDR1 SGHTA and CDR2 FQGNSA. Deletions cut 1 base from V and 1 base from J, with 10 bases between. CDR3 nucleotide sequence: TGTGCCAGCAGCTTAGTTCCCAGGGGAACTAATGAAAAACTGTTTTTT. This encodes CASSLVPRGTNEKLFF.

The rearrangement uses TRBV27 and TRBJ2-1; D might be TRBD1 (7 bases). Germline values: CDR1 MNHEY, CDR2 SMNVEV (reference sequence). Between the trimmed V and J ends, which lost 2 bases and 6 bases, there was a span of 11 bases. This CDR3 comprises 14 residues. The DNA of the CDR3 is TGTGCCAGCAGTTTAGGAGGGGGCGTCAATGAGCAGTTCTTC. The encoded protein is CASSLGGGVNEQFF.

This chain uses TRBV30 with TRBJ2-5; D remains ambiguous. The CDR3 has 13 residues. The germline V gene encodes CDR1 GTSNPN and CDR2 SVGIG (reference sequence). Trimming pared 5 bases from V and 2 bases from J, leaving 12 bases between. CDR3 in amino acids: CAWPTRLQETQYF. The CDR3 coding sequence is TGTGCCTGGCCTACGAGACTTCAAGAGACCCAGTACTTC. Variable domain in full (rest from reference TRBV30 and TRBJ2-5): SQTIHQWPATLVQPVGSPLSLECTVEGTSNPNLYWYRQAAGRGLQLLFYSVGIGQISSEVPQNLSASRPQDRQFILSSKKLLLSDSGFYLCAWPTRLQETQYFGPGTRLLVL.

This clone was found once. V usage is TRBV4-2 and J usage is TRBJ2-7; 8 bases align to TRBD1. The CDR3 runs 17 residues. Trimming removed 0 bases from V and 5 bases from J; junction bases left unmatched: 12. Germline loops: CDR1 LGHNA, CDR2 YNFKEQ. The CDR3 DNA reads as TGTGCCAGCAGCCAAGAAGCTCCCGGGACAGGAATCCACGAGCAGTACTTC. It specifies CASSQEAPGTGIHEQYF.

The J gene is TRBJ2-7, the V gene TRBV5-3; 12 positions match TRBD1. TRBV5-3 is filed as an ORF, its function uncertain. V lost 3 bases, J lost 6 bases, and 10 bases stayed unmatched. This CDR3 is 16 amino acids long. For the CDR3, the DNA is TGTGCCAGAAGCTCCCCGGGACAGGGGGCAATCAGCGAGCAGTACTTC. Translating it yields CARSSPGQGAISEQYF.

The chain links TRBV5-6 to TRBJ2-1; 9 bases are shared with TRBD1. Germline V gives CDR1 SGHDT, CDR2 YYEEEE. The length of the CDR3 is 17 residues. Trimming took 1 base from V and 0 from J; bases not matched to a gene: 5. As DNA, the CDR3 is TGTGCCAGCAGCTTGATACAGGGGGCACGCTCCTACAATGAGCAGTTCTTC. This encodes CASSLIQGARSYNEQFF.

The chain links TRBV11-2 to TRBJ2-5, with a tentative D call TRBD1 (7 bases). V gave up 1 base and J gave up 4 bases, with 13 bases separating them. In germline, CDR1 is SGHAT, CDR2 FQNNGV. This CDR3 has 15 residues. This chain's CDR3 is CASSLGNRGGETQYF. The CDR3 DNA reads TGTGCCAGCAGCTTAGGGAACAGGGGAGGAGAGACCCAGTACTTC.

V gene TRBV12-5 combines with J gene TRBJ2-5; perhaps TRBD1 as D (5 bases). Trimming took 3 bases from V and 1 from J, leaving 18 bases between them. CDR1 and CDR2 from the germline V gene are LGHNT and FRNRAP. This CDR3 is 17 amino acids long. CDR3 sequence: CASGLGRVGSGQETQYF. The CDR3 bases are TGTGCTAGTGGTTTAGGCAGGGTCGGCAGTGGCCAAGAGACCCAGTACTTC. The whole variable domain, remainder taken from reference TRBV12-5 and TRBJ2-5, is DARVTQTPRHKVTEMGQEVTMRCQPILGHNTVFWYRQTMMQGLELLAYFRNRAPLDDSGMPKDRFSAEMPDATLATLKIQPSEPRDSAVYFCASGLGRVGSGQETQYFGPGTRLLVL.

The CDR3 coding sequence is TGTGCCAGCAGTGAGTCGACTAGTTGGGAGCAGTTCTTC. This sequence encodes CASSESTSWEQFF. The V call is TRBV6-1, the J call TRBJ2-1; D may be TRBD2 (6 bases). The CDR3 has 13 amino acids. The V end was cut by 3 bases, the J end by 10 bases, with 13 bases between. CDR1 is MNHNS, CDR2 SASEGT, per germline.

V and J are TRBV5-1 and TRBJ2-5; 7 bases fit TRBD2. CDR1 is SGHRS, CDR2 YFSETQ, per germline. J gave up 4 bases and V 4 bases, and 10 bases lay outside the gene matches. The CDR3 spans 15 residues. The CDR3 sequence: CASSQFREARETQYF. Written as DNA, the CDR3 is TGCGCCAGCAGCCAATTTCGGGAGGCTCGAGAGACCCAGTACTTC.

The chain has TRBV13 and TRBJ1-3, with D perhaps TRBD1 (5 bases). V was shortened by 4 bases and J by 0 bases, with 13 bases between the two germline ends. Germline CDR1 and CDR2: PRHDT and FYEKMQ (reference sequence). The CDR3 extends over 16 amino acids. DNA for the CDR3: TGTGCCAGCAGCTCCCGTGGGGCGTTCTCTGGAAACACCATATATTTT. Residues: CASSSRGAFSGNTIYF.

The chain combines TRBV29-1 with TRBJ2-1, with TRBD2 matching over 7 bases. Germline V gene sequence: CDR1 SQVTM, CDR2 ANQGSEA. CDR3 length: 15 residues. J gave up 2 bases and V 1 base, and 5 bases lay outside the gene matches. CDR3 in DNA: TGCAGCGTTGAAGGTCTAAGCGGGACCTACAATGAGCAGTTCTTC. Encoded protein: CSVEGLSGTYNEQFF.

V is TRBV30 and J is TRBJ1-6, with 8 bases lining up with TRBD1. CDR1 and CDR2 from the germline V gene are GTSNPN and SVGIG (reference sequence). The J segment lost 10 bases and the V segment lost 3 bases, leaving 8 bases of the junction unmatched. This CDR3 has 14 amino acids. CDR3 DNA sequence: TGTGCCTGGAGCCTCGGACAGGGAGGCTCACCCCTCCACTTT. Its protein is CAWSLGQGGSPLHF.

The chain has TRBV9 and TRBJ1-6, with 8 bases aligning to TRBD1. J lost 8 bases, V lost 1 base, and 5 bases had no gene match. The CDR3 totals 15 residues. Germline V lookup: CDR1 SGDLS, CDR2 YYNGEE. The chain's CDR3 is CASSVLGQVDSPLHF. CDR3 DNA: TGTGCCAGCAGCGTATTGGGACAGGTGGATTCACCCCTCCACTTT. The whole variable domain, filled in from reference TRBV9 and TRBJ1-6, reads DSGVTQTPKHLITATGQRVTLRCSPRSGDLSVYWYQQSLDQGLQFLIQYYNGEERAKGNILERFSAQQFPDLHSELNLSSLELGDSALYFCASSVLGQVDSPLHFGNGTRLTVT.

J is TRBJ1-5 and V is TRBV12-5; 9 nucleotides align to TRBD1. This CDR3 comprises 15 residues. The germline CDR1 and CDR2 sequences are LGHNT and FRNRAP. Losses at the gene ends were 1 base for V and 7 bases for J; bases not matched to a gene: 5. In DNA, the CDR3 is TGTGCTAGTGGTTTGGACAGGGGGCTCTGGCAGCCCCAGCATTTT. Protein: CASGLDRGLWQPQHF.

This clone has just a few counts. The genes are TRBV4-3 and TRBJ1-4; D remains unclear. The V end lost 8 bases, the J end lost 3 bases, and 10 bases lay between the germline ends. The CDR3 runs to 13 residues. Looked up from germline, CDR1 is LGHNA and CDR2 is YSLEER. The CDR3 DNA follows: TGCGCCAGCGGGCAACTGGCTAATGAAAAACTGTTTTTT. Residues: CASGQLANEKLFF.

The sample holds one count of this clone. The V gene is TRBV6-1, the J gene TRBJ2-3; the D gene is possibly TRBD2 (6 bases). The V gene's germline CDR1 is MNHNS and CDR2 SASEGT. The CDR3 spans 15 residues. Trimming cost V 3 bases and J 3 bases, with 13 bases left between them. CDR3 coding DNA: TGTGCCAGCAGTGAGGGACTCTGGGGGACAGATACGCAGTATTTT. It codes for CASSEGLWGTDTQYF.

CDR3 protein: CASSLRGNSHEQYF. The DNA for the CDR3 is TGTGCCAGCAGCTTGAGGGGGAATTCCCACGAGCAGTACTTC. This chain links TRBV7-6 with TRBJ2-7; D might be TRBD1 (6 bases). Germline V CDR1 and CDR2: SGHVS, FNYEAQ. V was cut by 3 bases and J by 5 bases, with 14 bases left in between. The CDR3 totals 14 residues.

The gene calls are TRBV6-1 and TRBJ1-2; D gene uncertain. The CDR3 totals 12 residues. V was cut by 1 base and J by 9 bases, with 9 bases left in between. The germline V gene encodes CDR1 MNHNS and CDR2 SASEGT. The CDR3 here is CASSEGAVRYTF. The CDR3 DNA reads TGTGCCAGCAGTGAAGGGGCAGTCCGCTACACCTTC.

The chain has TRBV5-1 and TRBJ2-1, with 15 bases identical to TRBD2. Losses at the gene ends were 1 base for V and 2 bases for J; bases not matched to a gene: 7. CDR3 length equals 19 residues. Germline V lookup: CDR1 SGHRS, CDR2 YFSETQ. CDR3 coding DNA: TGCGCCAGCAGCTTGTCGGTTAGGACTAGCGGGGGGGCCTACAATGAGCAGTTCTTC. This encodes CASSLSVRTSGGAYNEQFF. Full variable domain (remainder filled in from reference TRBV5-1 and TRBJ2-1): KAGVTQTPRYLIKTRGQQVTLSCSPISGHRSVSWYQQTPGQGLQFLFEYFSETQRNKGNFPGRFSGRQFSNSRSEMNVSTLELGDSALYLCASSLSVRTSGGAYNEQFFGPGTRLTVL.

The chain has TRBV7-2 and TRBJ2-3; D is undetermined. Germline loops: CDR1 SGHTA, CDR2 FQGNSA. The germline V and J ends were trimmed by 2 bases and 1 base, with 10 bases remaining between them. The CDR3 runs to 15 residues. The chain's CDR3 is CASSLPESGTDTQYF. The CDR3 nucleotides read TGTGCCAGCAGCTTACCGGAGAGCGGCACAGATACGCAGTATTTT.

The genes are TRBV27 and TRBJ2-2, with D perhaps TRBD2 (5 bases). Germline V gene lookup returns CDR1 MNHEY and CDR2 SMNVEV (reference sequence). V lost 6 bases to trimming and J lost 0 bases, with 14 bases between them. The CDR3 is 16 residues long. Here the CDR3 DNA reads TGTGCCAGCAGCACTAGAGACTACGCGAACACCGGGGAGCTGTTTTTT. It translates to CASSTRDYANTGELFF.

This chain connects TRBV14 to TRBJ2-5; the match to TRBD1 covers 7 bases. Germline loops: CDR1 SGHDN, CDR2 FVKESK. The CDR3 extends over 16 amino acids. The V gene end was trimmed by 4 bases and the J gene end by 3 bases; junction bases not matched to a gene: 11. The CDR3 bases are TGTGCCAGCAGCCTCTGCCTGACAGGGCCGGAAGAGACCCAGTACTTC. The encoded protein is CASSLCLTGPEETQYF.

The DNA of the CDR3 is TGTGCCAGCAGCCAAGTGGGAGGGAGCGGTAGCTCCTACGAGCAGTACTTC. Translated: CASSQVGGSGSSYEQYF. This chain connects TRBV14 to TRBJ2-7; TRBD2 aligns across 7 bases. The V gene end was trimmed by 1 base and the J gene end by 0 bases; junction bases not matched to a gene: 9. Germline V gene data show CDR1 as SGHDN and CDR2 as FVKESK. The CDR3 has 17 amino acids.

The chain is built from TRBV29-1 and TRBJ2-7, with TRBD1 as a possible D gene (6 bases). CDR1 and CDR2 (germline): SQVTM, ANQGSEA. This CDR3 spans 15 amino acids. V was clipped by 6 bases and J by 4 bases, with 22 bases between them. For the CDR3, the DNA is TGCAGCGTGTTGGGAACAGGGAAAATTGCTTACGAGCAGTACTTC. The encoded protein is CSVLGTGKIAYEQYF.